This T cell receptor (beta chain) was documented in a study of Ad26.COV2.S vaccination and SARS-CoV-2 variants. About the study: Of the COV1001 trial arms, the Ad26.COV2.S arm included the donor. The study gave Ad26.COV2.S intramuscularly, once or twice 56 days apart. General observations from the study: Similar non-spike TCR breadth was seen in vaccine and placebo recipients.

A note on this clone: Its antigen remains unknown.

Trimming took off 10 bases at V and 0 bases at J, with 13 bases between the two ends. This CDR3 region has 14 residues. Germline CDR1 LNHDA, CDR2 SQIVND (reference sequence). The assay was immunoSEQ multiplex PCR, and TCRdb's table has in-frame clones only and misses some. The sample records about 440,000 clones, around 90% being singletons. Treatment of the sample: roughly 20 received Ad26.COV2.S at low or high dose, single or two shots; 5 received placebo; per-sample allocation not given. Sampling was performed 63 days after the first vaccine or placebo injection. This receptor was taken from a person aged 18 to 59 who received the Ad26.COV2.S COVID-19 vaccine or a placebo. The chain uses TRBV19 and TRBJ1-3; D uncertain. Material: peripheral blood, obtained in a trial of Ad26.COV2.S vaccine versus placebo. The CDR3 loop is CATSLGSSGNTIYF. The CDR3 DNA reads TGTGCCACCTCGCTGGGGAGCTCTGGAAACACCATATATTTT.